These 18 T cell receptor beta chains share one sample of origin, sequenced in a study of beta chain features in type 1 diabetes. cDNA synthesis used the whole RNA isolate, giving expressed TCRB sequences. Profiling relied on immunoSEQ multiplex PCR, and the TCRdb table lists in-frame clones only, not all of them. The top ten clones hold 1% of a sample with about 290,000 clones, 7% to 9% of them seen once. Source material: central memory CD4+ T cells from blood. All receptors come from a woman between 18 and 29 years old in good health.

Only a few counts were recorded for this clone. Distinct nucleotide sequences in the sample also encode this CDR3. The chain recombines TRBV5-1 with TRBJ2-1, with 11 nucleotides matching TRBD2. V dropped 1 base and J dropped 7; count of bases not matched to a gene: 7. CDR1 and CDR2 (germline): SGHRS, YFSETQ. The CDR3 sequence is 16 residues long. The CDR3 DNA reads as TGCGCCAGCAGCTTGTCCGGGACTAGCGGACTTAATGAGCAGTTCTTC. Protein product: CASSLSGTSGLNEQFF.

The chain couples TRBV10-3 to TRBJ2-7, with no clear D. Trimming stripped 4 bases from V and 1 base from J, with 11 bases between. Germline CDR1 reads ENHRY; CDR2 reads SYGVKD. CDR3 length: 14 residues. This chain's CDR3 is CAISAPDRSYEQYF. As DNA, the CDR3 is TGTGCCATCAGTGCCCCGGACCGGTCCTACGAGCAGTACTTC.

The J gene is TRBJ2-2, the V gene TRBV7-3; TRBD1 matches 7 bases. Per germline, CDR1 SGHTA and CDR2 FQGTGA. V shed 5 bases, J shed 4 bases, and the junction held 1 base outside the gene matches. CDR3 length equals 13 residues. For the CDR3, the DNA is TGTGCCAGCAGCAGGGACAGCACCGGGGAGCTGTTTTTT. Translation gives CASSRDSTGELFF.

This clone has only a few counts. The CDR3 DNA reads TGCGCCAGCAGCCAAGTTGGACAGCTAAGCACAGATACGCAGTATTTT. It translates to CASSQVGQLSTDTQYF. V and J are TRBV4-3 and TRBJ2-3; D might be TRBD1 (6 bases). Trimming took 1 base from V and 0 from J, leaving 11 bases between them. CDR1 LGHNA and CDR2 YSLEER come from the germline V gene. The CDR3 is made up of 16 amino acids.

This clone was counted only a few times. CDR3 bases: TGCGCCAGCAGCCACTCCTGGGGGGGAGTAGAGACCCAGTACTTC. It encodes CASSHSWGGVETQYF. The chain has TRBV4-3 and TRBJ2-5; 7 bases fit TRBD2. The CDR3 sequence is 15 residues long. V was clipped by 3 bases and J by 4 bases; unmatched bases: 8. CDR1 and CDR2 (germline): LGHNA, YSLEER.

As DNA, the CDR3 is TGCAGCGTTCTTTTGGGGAGCTCCTACAATGAGCAGTTCTTC. Translation: CSVLLGSSYNEQFF. V is TRBV29-1 and J is TRBJ2-1; D might be TRBD2 (5 bases). Germline lookup yields CDR1 SQVTM and CDR2 ANQGSEA. The V and J ends lost 5 bases and 0 bases respectively, with 11 bases between them. This CDR3 region has 14 residues.

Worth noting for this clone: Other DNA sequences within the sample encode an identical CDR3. This CDR3 reads CASSLNYEQYF. CDR3 DNA sequence: TGTGCCAGCAGCTTGAATTACGAGCAGTACTTC. The chain links TRBV5-4 to TRBJ2-7, with D uncertain. The CDR3 length is 11 residues. V was pared by 1 base and J by 4 bases, with 3 bases between. Germline-derived CDR1 and CDR2 are SGHNT and YYREEE (reference sequence).

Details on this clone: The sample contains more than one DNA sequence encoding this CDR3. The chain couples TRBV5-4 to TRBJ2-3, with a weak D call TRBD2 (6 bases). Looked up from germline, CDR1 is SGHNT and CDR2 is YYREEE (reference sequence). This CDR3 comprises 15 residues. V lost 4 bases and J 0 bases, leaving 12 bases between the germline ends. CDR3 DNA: TGTGCCAGCAGCGGAACGGGGGTTAGCACAGATACGCAGTATTTT. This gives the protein CASSGTGVSTDTQYF.

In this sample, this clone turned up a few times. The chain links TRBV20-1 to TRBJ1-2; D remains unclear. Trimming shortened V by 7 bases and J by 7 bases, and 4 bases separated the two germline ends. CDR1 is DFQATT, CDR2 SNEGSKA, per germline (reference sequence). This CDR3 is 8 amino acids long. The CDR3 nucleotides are TGCAGTGTAAGTGGCTACACCTTC. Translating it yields CSVSGYTF.

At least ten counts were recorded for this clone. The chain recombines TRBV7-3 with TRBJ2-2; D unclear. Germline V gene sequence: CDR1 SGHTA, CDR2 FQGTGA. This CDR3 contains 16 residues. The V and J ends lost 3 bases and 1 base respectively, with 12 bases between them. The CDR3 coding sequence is TGTGCCAGCAGCTTGGTTTGGCAGGAGAACACCGGGGAGCTGTTTTTT. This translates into CASSLVWQENTGELFF.

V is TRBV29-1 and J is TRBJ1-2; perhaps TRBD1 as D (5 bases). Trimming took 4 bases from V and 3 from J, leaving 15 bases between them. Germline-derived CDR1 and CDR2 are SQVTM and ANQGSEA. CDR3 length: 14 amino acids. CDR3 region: CSVARRGADYGYTF. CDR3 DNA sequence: TGCAGCGTTGCTCGAAGGGGCGCGGACTATGGCTACACCTTC.

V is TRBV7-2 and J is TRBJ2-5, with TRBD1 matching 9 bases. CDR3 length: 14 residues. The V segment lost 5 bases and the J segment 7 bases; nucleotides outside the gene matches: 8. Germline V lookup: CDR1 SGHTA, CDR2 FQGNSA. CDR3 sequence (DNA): TGTGCCAGCAGCCAAGACAGGGGGAAAAGGACCCAGTACTTC. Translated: CASSQDRGKRTQYF.

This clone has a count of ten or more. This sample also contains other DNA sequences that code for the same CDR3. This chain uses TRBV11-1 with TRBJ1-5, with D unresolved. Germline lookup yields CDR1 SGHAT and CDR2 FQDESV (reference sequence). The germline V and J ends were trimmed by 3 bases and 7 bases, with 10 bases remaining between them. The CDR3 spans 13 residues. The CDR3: CASSLVLGQPQHF. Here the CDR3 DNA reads TGTGCCAGCAGCTTGGTATTGGGGCAGCCCCAGCATTTT. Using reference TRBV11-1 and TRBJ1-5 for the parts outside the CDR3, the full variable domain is EAEVAQSPRYKITEKSQAVAFWCDPISGHATLYWYRQILGQGPELLVQFQDESVVDDSQLPKDRFSAERLKGVDSTLKIQPAELGDSAMYLCASSLVLGQPQHFGDGTRLSIL.

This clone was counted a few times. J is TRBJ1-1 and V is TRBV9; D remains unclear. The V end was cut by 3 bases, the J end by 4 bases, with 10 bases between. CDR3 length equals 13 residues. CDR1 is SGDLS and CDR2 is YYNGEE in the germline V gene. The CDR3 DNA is TGTGCCAGCAGCGATAGGGTTGGCACTGAAGCTTTCTTT. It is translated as CASSDRVGTEAFF.

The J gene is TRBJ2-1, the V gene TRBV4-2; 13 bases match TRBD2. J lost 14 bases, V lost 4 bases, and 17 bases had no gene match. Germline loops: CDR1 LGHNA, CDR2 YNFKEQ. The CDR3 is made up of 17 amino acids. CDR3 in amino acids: CASSPNPSGTSGNLEFF. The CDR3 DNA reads TGTGCCAGCAGCCCTAACCCGTCCGGGACTAGCGGGAATCTTGAGTTCTTC.

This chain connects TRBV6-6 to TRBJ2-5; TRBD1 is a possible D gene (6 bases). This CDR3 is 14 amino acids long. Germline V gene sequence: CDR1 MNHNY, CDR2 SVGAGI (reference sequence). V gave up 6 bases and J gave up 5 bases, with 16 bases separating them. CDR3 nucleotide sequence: TGTGCCAGCAGACCTACCACAGGGCGGGAGACCCAGTACTTC. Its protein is CASRPTTGRETQYF.

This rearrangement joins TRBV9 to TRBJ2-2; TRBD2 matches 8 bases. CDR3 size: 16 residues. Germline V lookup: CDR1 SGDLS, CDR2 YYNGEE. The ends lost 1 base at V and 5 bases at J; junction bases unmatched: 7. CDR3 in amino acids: CASSVPVSGGTGELFF. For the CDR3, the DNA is TGTGCCAGCAGCGTACCCGTGAGCGGGGGAACCGGGGAGCTGTTTTTT.

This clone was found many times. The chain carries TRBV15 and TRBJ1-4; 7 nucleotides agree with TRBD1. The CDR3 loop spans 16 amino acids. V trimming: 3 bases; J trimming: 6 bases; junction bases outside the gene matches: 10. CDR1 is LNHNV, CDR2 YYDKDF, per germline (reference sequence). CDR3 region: CATSSTPGQPDEKLFF. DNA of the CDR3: TGTGCCACCAGCAGCACACCGGGACAGCCAGATGAAAAACTGTTTTTT.